These T cell receptor beta chains were read from a single sample in a study of beta chain features in type 1 diabetes. Assay used: immunoSEQ multiplex PCR; TCRdb lists only in-frame clones, some missing. The sample shows a few hundred thousand clones, 14% of them seen only once. The sequencing input was naive CD4+ T cells from blood. These receptor sequences come from a man younger than 40 with type 1 diabetes. CDR3s include the opening cysteine and the closing phenylalanine or tryptophan. D genes are given only for firm matches. Not every row has a clone size; where given, it reads once, few, many or a size class.

J gene | V gene | clone size | D gene | CDR3 DNA | CDR3 protein
TRBJ2-1 | TRBV19 | - | - | TGTGCCAGTAGTATAGGGCAGGGTGATATCGATGAGCAGTTCTTC | CASSIGQGDIDEQFF
TRBJ2-4 | TRBV4-3 | few | TRBD2 | TGCGCCAGCAGTCAAAGCGGGAGTAAAGACATTCAGTACTTC | CASSQSGSKDIQYF
TRBJ2-7 | TRBV5-1 | - | - | TGCGCCAGCAGCCCCCGCGGGCAGGGGACCTACGAGCAGTACTTC | CASSPRGQGTYEQYF
TRBJ2-6 | TRBV7-9 | few | TRBD1 | TGTGCCAGCAGCCCTAGGGGGCTCTCTGGGGCCAACGTCCTGACTTTC | CASSPRGLSGANVLTF
TRBJ1-1 | TRBV4-3 | many | - | TGCGCCAGCAGCCACCGAGTTGGAGGTTTTGAAGCTTTCTTT | CASSHRVGGFEAFF
TRBJ2-7 | TRBV4-2 | few | TRBD2 | TGTGCCAGCAGCCGACCTAGCGGTTCCTACGAGCAGTACTTC | CASSRPSGSYEQYF
TRBJ1-2 | TRBV2 | - | - | TGTGCCAGCAGTGGTACGGTTTACTATGGCTACACCTTC | CASSGTVYYGYTF
TRBJ2-2 | TRBV18 | - | - | TGTGCCAGCTCACCCCGGGGACTGGCGAACACCGGGGAGCTGTTTTTT | CASSPRGLANTGELFF
TRBJ2-5 | TRBV11-3 | few | - | TGTGCCAGCAGCTTAGGGGGACACGAGGCAGAGACCCAGTACTTC | CASSLGGHEAETQYF
TRBJ2-7 | TRBV11-1 | few | - | TGTGCCAGCAGCTTCGGCAGGTGGCTCTCAGTGGAGCAGTACTTC | CASSFGRWLSVEQYF
TRBJ2-5 | TRBV7-6 | - | - | TGTGCCAGCAGCCTCCCGGGTCCGGAGACCCAGTACTTC | CASSLPGPETQYF
TRBJ2-1 | TRBV5-6 | few | - | TGTGCCAGCAGGGCATACAATGAGCAGTTCTTC | CASRAYNEQFF
TRBJ2-5 | TRBV5-1 | - | - | TGCGCCAGCAGCTTGGGTGACAGACCCCAAGAGACCCAGTACTTC | CASSLGDRPQETQYF
TRBJ1-2 | TRBV9 | - | TRBD1 | TGTGCCAGCAGCGTAGACGGGGACAGGCCGTATGGCTACACCTTC | CASSVDGDRPYGYTF
TRBJ2-3 | TRBV18 | - | TRBD2 | TGTGCCAGCTCATCTAGCGGGAACGGAGGAGATACGCAGTATTTT | CASSSSGNGGDTQYF
TRBJ2-7 | TRBV7-9 | few | TRBD2 | TGTGCCAGCAGCTTAGCCGCGGGAGGCTACGAGCAGTACTTC | CASSLAAGGYEQYF
TRBJ1-2 | TRBV16 | - | - | TGTGCCAGCAGCCGATCCACAGGGATTACCTATGGCTACACCTTC | CASSRSTGITYGYTF
TRBJ2-7 | TRBV28 | - | - | TGTGCCAGCAGTTTAATCGACGAGCAGTACTTC | CASSLIDEQYF
TRBJ1-1 | TRBV7-9 | few | - | TGTGCCAGCAGCCGGTCAGGTGCTGAAGCTTTCTTT | CASSRSGAEAFF
TRBJ1-5 | TRBV15 | - | - | TGTGCCACCAGCAGAGTTCGGAGTAATCAGCCCCAGCATTTT | CATSRVRSNQPQHF
TRBJ1-4 | TRBV5-4 | - | TRBD1 | TGTGCCAGCAGCGTCGGACAGGGACTTGAAAAACTGTTTTTT | CASSVGQGLEKLFF
TRBJ2-2 | TRBV27 | few | TRBD1 | TGTGCCAGCAGCTACAGGGGGATTGACACCGGGGAGCTGTTTTTT | CASSYRGIDTGELFF
TRBJ2-1 | TRBV14 | - | TRBD2 | TGTGCCAGCAGCCAAGGGACGAGCGGGAGGCCTCCGAGGAATGAGCAGTTCTTC | CASSQGTSGRPPRNEQFF
TRBJ2-5 | TRBV28 | few | - | TGTGCCAGCAGTCAGTATCAGAGGTACCAAGAGACCCAGTACTTC | CASSQYQRYQETQYF
TRBJ1-2 | TRBV7-2 | - | TRBD1 | TGTGCCAGCAGCCCGGACAGGGGCCCCCACTATGGCTACACCTTC | CASSPDRGPHYGYTF
TRBJ2-5 | TRBV7-9 | few | - | TGTGCCAGCAGCTTAGGGCGGGGCAGCCGAGAGACCCAGTACTTC | CASSLGRGSRETQYF
TRBJ2-3 | TRBV4-3 | - | TRBD2 | TGCGCCAGCAGCCAAGACCTATTTAGCGGGAGGGCCACAGATACGCAGTATTTT | CASSQDLFSGRATDTQYF
TRBJ2-5 | TRBV28 | - | TRBD2 | TGTGCCAGCGGACTAGCGGGAATGGAAGAGACCCAGTACTTC | CASGLAGMEETQYF
TRBJ2-7 | TRBV5-1 | - | TRBD1 | TGCGCCAGCAGCTCCAGGACAGGGTACGAGCAGTACTTC | CASSSRTGYEQYF
TRBJ2-7 | TRBV7-2 | - | - | TGTGCCAGCAGCTTAGGCGGGCGCGGTACCTACGAGCAGTACTTC | CASSLGGRGTYEQYF
TRBJ1-1 | TRBV4-1 | - | TRBD1 | TGCGCCAGCAGCGACAGACCCCAGGGGGCAGCGGCTTTCTTT | CASSDRPQGAAAFF
TRBJ2-3 | TRBV6-6 | few | - | TGTGCCTGGGGGGAAAGCACAGATACGCAGTATTTT | CAWGESTDTQYF
TRBJ2-3 | TRBV6-1 | - | - | TGTGCCAGCAGTGAGGCGGGCGAGGCAGATACGCAGTATTTT | CASSEAGEADTQYF
TRBJ2-3 | TRBV7-3 | few | - | TGTGCCAGCAGCACCGGTAACACAGATACGCAGTATTTT | CASSTGNTDTQYF
TRBJ2-7 | TRBV5-1 | - | TRBD2 | TGCGCCAGCAGCACAGTTTCGGGAGGGCCAGACGAGCAGTACTTC | CASSTVSGGPDEQYF
TRBJ2-3 | TRBV2 | - | - | TGTGCCAGCATTTTGACAGGCCTAGGGGCAGATACGCAGTATTTT | CASILTGLGADTQYF
TRBJ2-2 | TRBV5-1 | - | - | TGCGCCAGCAGCTTGACGCAGGCGAACACCGGGGAGCTGTTTTTT | CASSLTQANTGELFF
TRBJ2-5 | TRBV5-6 | few | TRBD2 | TGTGCCAGCAGCGGGGGGGGGACTTCGCAAGAGACCCAGTACTTC | CASSGGGTSQETQYF
TRBJ1-1 | TRBV2 | few | - | TGTGCCAGCAGCCGGACAGTCGGAGCTTTCTTT | CASSRTVGAFF